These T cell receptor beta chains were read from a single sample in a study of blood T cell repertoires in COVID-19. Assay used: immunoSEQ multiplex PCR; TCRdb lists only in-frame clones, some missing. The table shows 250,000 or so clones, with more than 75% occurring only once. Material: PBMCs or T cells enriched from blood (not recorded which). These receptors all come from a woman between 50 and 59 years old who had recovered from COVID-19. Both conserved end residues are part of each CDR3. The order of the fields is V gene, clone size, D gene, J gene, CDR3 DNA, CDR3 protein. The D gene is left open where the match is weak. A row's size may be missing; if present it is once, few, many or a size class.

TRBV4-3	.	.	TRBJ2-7	TGCGCCAGCAGCCAAGACCGGACTTCCCGATACTCCTACGAGCAGTACTTC	CASSQDRTSRYSYEQYF
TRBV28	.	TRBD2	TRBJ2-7	TGTGCCAGCAGGCGACTAGCGGCCTCCTACGAGCAGTACTTC	CASRRLAASYEQYF
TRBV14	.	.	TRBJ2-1	TGTGCCAGCAGCCAAGACAACTCCTACAATGAGCAGTTCTTC	CASSQDNSYNEQFF
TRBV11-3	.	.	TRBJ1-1	TGTGCCAGTGGCCCGAACAGGGAGAGTTCGATATTGAACACTGAAGCTTTCTTT	CASGPNRESSILNTEAFF
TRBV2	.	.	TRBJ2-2	TGTGCCAGCAGTGAGGGGCGGGGGAACACCGGGGAGCTGTTTTTT	CASSEGRGNTGELFF
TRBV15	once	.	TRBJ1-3	TGTGCCACCAGCAGAGGGATGAGGGGAAACACCATATATTTT	CATSRGMRGNTIYF
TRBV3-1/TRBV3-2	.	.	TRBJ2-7	TGTGCCAGCAGCCCGGGACTCATATACGAGCAGTACTTC	CASSPGLIYEQYF
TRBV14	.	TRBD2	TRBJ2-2	TGTGCCAGCAGCCAAGATTGGGCTAGCGGGAGTGACGGGGAGCTGTTTTTT	CASSQDWASGSDGELFF
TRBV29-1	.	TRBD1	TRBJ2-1	TGCAGCGTTAGAAAGGACAGGGGTTTCAATGAGCAGTTCTTC	CSVRKDRGFNEQFF
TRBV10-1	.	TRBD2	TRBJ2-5	TGCGCCACCGCCCGGGCTAGCGGGACCCAGTACTTC	CATARASGTQYF
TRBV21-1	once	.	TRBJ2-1	TGTGCCAGCAGCAAAAAACGGTTGGCGGGGGGGAACAATGAGCAGTTCTTC	CASSKKRLAGGNNEQFF
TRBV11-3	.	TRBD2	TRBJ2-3	TGTGCCAGCAGCCCAGGACTAGCGGGGACAGATACGCAGTATTTT	CASSPGLAGTDTQYF
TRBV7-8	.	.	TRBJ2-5	TGTGCCAGCAGCGCCCTCCCCTCCCTAGCTGGGTCCGCAGCCAACCTACAAGAGACCCAGTACTTC	CASSALPSLAGSAANLQETQYF
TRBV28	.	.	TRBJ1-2	TGTGCCAGCAGCTTCTACGGTCGGGGCTACACCTTC	CASSFYGRGYTF
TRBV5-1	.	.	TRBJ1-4	TGCGCCAGCAGCCAACAGACGTCGGGGGAAAAACTGTTTTTT	CASSQQTSGEKLFF
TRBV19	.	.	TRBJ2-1	TGTGCCAGTACCCCATTAGGAGGGAGAAATGAGCAGTTCTTC	CASTPLGGRNEQFF
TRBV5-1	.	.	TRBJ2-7	TGCGCCAGCAGGGCCGACAGTTCCTACGAGCAGTACTTC	CASRADSSYEQYF
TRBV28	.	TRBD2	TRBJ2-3	TGTGCCAGCAGCCCGGGACTAGCGGGATACACAGATACGCAGTATTTT	CASSPGLAGYTDTQYF
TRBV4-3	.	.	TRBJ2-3	TGCGCCAGCAGCCAAGATCCAACAGGCACAGATACGCAGTATTTT	CASSQDPTGTDTQYF
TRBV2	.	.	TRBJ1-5	TGTGCCAGCAGTGAACTTCCGGCAGGCAGCAATCAGCCCCAGCATTTT	CASSELPAGSNQPQHF
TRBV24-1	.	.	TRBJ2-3	TGTGCCACCAGTGTATCAGATACGCAGTATTTT	CATSVSDTQYF
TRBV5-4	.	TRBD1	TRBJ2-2	TGTGCCAGCAGCCGACAGGGGGCCGGGGAGCTGTTTTTT	CASSRQGAGELFF
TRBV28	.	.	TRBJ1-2	TGTGCCAGCAGGGTTCCGGGGTCGGGGGGCCGTAACACCTTC	CASRVPGSGGRNTF
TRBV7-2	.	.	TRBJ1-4	TGTGCCAGCAGCTTAGGTCTAAGAGGAGCAACTAATGAAAAACTGTTTTTT	CASSLGLRGATNEKLFF
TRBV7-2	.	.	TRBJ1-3	TGTGCCAGCAGCTTAGTTACGGCAGCGGGAAACACCATATATTTT	CASSLVTAAGNTIYF
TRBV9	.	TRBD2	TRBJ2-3	TGTGCCAGCAGCCCACCAGGACTAGCAGGGACAGATACGCAGTATTTT	CASSPPGLAGTDTQYF
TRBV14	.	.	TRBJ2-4	TGTGCCAGCAGCCAAGAACCCCCCTATGGAGCCAAAAACATTCAGTACTTC	CASSQEPPYGAKNIQYF
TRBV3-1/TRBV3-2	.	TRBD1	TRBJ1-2	TGTGCCAGCAGCCTAACAGGGGGCGATAACTATGGCTACACCTTC	CASSLTGGDNYGYTF
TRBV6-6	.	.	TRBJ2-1	TGTGCCAGCAGTCCGCGATACGGTCAGGCTGAGCAGTTCTTC	CASSPRYGQAEQFF
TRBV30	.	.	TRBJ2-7	TGTGCCTGGAGCCCGGCGGGTCTGTTTAACGAGCAGTACTTC	CAWSPAGLFNEQYF
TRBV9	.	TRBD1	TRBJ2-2	TGTGCCAGCAGCGTAGCTATGGACAGGGTCGACACCGGGGAGCTGTTTTTT	CASSVAMDRVDTGELFF
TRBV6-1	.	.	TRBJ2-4	TGTGCCAGCAGTGAAGCCGTACTTTCGGGGGGCGGCAAAAACATTCAGTACTTC	CASSEAVLSGGGKNIQYF
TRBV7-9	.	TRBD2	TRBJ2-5	TGTGCCAGCAGCCCCACTAGCGGGAGCGGGACCCAGTACTTC	CASSPTSGSGTQYF
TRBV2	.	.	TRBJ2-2	TGTGCCAGCAGAGCTACAGGGTCGAGCGGGGAGCTGTTTTTT	CASRATGSSGELFF
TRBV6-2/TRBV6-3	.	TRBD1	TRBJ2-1	TGTGCCAGCAGCCCCGCCGGGACAGGGGCCAATGAGCAGTTCTTC	CASSPAGTGANEQFF
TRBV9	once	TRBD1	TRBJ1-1	TGTGCCAGCAGCCACAAGACAGGGGCGAACACTGAAGCTTTCTTT	CASSHKTGANTEAFF
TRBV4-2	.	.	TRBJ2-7	TGTGCCAGCAGCTGGGGACACAACCTAGAATACGAGCAGTACTTC	CASSWGHNLEYEQYF
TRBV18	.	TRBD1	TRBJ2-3	TGTGCCAGCTCACCACCGGGACAGGGGGCTCGAGATACGCAGTATTTT	CASSPPGQGARDTQYF
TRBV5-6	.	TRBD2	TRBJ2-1	TGTGCCAGCAGCCCCCAGCGGGGGTACAATGAGCAGTTCTTC	CASSPQRGYNEQFF
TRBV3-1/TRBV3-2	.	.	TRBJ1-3	TGTGCCAGCAGCCATCCAGGGGCTGGAAACACCATATATTTT	CASSHPGAGNTIYF
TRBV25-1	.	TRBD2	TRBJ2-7	TGTGCCAGCAGTGCTGGCGGGAGTCAGGGTCACGAGCAGTACTTC	CASSAGGSQGHEQYF